A selection of T cell receptor beta chains follows, all from one sample in a study of CD8 T cells in ankylosing spondylitis. Each CDR3 protein gets one entry after TCRdb re-called the 5' RACE reads with MiXCR. The repertoire consists of 500,000 to 650,000 distinct CDR3 sequences, with about 5.7% occurring once and the leading ten covering approximately 3.5%. The sequenced material came from blood, either unsorted or a sorted T cell fraction (not recorded which). The source of these receptors is a male donor with ankylosing spondylitis. Both conserved end residues are part of each CDR3. A D gene is named only where the DNA matches it firmly. Clone size reads once, few, many, or a class if the clone is expanded.

d_call,clone_size,j_call,v_call,cdr3_nt,cdr3_aa
-,many,TRBJ1-4,TRBV6-5,TGTGCCAGCAGTTACTCTCTTGTGGGCCAGGCGGTTTATGAAAAACTGTTTTTT,CASSYSLVGQAVYEKLFF
-,few,TRBJ2-4,TRBV7-2,TGTGCCAGCAGTTCCGACAGAGAGCTAGCCAAAAACATTCAGTACTTC,CASSSDRELAKNIQYF
-,many,TRBJ2-6,TRBV12-3/TRBV12-4,TGTGCCAGCAGTTTAGGGGGCGAAGGGGCTGGGGCCAACGTCCTGACTTTC,CASSLGGEGAGANVLTF
-,few,TRBJ2-1,TRBV12-3/TRBV12-4,TGTGCCAGCAATTTGTCGGGGGCGAGCTCCTACAATGAGCAGTTCTTC,CASNLSGASSYNEQFF
-,many,TRBJ2-2,TRBV29-1,TGCAGCGCCCTACCGGACAGAAACACCGGGGAGCTGTTTTTT,CSALPDRNTGELFF
-,many,TRBJ2-1,TRBV5-1,TGCGCCAGCAGGTGGTCTGGTGAGCAGTTCTTC,CASRWSGEQFF
TRBD2,many,TRBJ2-1,TRBV20-1,TGCAGTGCTAGAGATATTACTAGAGGGAGGGTGACGCAGTTCTTC,CSARDITRGRVTQFF
TRBD2,many,TRBJ2-1,TRBV5-5,TGTGCCAGCAGCTTACAGACTAGCGGGAGGGCCCCTGAGCAGTTCTTC,CASSLQTSGRAPEQFF
-,many,TRBJ1-6,TRBV6-1,TGTGCCAGCAGTCGTGACATCATCCTAAGCTCCTATAATTCACCCCTCCACTTT,CASSRDIILSSYNSPLHF
-,few,TRBJ1-5,TRBV11-3,TGTGCCAGCAGCAGGTCTACGAATCAGCCCCAGCATTTT,CASSRSTNQPQHF
TRBD2,many,TRBJ2-1,TRBV20-1,TGCAGTGCTAGAGTACTAGCGGGGCGTGACAATGAGCAGTTCTTC,CSARVLAGRDNEQFF
-,many,TRBJ1-6,TRBV12-3/TRBV12-4,TGTGCCAGCAGTTTAGGTTACAGCCCAAATAATTCACCCCTCCACTTT,CASSLGYSPNNSPLHF
-,many,TRBJ1-5,TRBV18,TGTGCCAGCTCACCAGGCCGGGATCAGCCCCAGCATTTT,CASSPGRDQPQHF
TRBD2,many,TRBJ2-6,TRBV27,TGTGCCAGCAGTTTTGGGCGGGGAGGGACCTCTGGGGCCAACGTCCTGACTTTC,CASSFGRGGTSGANVLTF
-,many,TRBJ2-1,TRBV18,TGTGCCAGCTCACCAAGCCCCTGGGGGGCTGGTAGCTCCTACAATGAGCAGTTCTTC,CASSPSPWGAGSSYNEQFF
-,many,TRBJ2-7,TRBV12-3/TRBV12-4,TGTGCCAGCAGTTTATTAGGGGTCGAGCAGTACTTC,CASSLLGVEQYF
-,few,TRBJ2-7,TRBV18,TGTGCCAGCTCACCAGAGCCGTTCGAGCAGTACTTC,CASSPEPFEQYF
-,many,TRBJ1-1,TRBV9,TGTGCCAGCAGCCGCTGGTCTGCGAACACTGAAGCTTTCTTT,CASSRWSANTEAFF
TRBD1,many,TRBJ2-2,TRBV5-1,TGCGCCAGCAGCTTGGTTGGACAGGGTCGGATAACCGGGGAGCTGTTTTTT,CASSLVGQGRITGELFF
-,many,TRBJ1-1,TRBV3-1,TGTGCCAGCAGCGAGTGGGGCGAGAACACTGAAGCTTTCTTT,CASSEWGENTEAFF
-,many,TRBJ2-1,TRBV5-6,TGTGCCAGCAGCTTGGGGGACGGGCCCTACAATGAGCAGTTCTTC,CASSLGDGPYNEQFF
TRBD1,many,TRBJ1-1,TRBV5-5,TGTGCCAGCAGCATGACAGGGATGGTGGACACTGAAGCTTTCTTT,CASSMTGMVDTEAFF
-,many,TRBJ1-5,TRBV20-1,TGCAGTGCGGGTGGCATTCATAGCAATCAGCCCCAGCATTTT,CSAGGIHSNQPQHF
TRBD1,many,TRBJ2-3,TRBV7-8,TGTGCCAGCAGCTTCGGGACAGCCATCGCAGCAGATACGCAGTATTTT,CASSFGTAIAADTQYF
-,many,TRBJ2-7,TRBV20-1,TGCAGTGCTAGGGGATCGGGCAGGAGCTTCTACGAGCAGTACTTC,CSARGSGRSFYEQYF
TRBD1,many,TRBJ1-2,TRBV6-1,TGTGCCAGCAGTGACCACCAGACAGGGGGTTCGGAAGGCTACACCTTC,CASSDHQTGGSEGYTF
-,many,TRBJ2-4,TRBV27,TGTGCCAGCAGTTTATCGGGTCCCAAAAACATTCAGTACTTC,CASSLSGPKNIQYF
-,many,TRBJ1-2,TRBV20-1,TGCAGTGCTAGTTCTTCGGGATTTCCTAACTATGGCTACACCTTC,CSASSSGFPNYGYTF
TRBD2,few,TRBJ2-1,TRBV7-2,TGTGCCAGCAGCTTCGCGGGAGGGTTTGGTAATGAGCAGTTCTTC,CASSFAGGFGNEQFF
TRBD2,many,TRBJ2-3,TRBV5-1,TGCGCCAGCAGTAAGCGGGGGGACACAGATACGCAGTATTTT,CASSKRGDTDTQYF
-,many,TRBJ1-2,TRBV12-3/TRBV12-4,TGTGCCAGCAGTTTAGTAGCTCCTGGCTACACCTTC,CASSLVAPGYTF
-,many,TRBJ2-7,TRBV5-1,TGCGCCAGCAGCCTGCGTTTGGGTGACTACGAGCAGTACTTC,CASSLRLGDYEQYF
-,many,TRBJ1-5,TRBV6-1,TGTGCCAGCAAAGAAGGGGTCGGCAATCAGCCCCAGCATTTT,CASKEGVGNQPQHF
TRBD2,few,TRBJ2-2,TRBV10-2,TGCGCCAGCAGCGTCCCCGGGACTAGCGAACACACCGGGGAGCTGTTTTTT,CASSVPGTSEHTGELFF
-,many,TRBJ2-5,TRBV6-2/TRBV6-3,TGTGCCAGCAGTTACCGGGCTACCCTCCAAGAGACCCAGTACTTC,CASSYRATLQETQYF
-,many,TRBJ1-3,TRBV6-5,TGTGCCAGCAGTTACCCGGACTCTAACACCATATATTTT,CASSYPDSNTIYF
-,many,TRBJ1-3,TRBV5-1,TGCGCCAGCAGCTTGGGACAGGCGGACACCATATATTTT,CASSLGQADTIYF
TRBD1,many,TRBJ2-7,TRBV27,TGTGCCAGCAGTCCCGGACAGGGGACCTACGAGCAGTACTTC,CASSPGQGTYEQYF
-,many,TRBJ2-1,TRBV5-1,TGCGCCAGCAGCTTGGAAAGTTTTGTTCATTTCTTC,CASSLESFVHFF
-,many,TRBJ1-3,TRBV7-2,TGTGCCAGCAGCTTAGTTCAGGGTTCTGGAAACACCATATATTTT,CASSLVQGSGNTIYF
-,many,TRBJ2-7,TRBV20-1,TGCAGTGCTAGTACAAACTCCTACGAGCAGTACTTC,CSASTNSYEQYF